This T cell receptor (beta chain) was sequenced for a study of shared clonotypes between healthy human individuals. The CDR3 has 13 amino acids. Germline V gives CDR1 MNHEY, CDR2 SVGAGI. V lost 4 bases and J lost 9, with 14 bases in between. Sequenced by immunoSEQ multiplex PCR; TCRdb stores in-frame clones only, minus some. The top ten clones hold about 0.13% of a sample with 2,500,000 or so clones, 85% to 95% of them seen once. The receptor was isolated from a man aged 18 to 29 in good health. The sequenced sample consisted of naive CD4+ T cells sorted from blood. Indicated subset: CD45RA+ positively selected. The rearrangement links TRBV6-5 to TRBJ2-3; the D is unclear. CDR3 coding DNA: TGTGCCAGCAGTTCTCCGGGCGGACCCACGCAGTATTTT. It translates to CASSSPGGPTQYF.